Each of the 30 T cell receptor beta chains below was sequenced from the same sample in a study of monozygotic twins with cystic fibrosis. This table comes from immunoSEQ multiplex PCR, and its TCRdb copy is limited to in-frame clones, with some not included. The table records approximately 34,000 clones, around 82% of them present only once. Sequenced: blood. The receptor set was obtained from a girl aged 2 to 9 with cystic fibrosis.

V gene TRBV4-1 combines with J gene TRBJ1-5; D unresolved. The germline CDR1 and CDR2 sequences are MGHRA and YSYEKL. Trimming removed 0 bases from V and 6 bases from J, with 0 bases in between. This CDR3 contains 11 residues. CDR3 residues: CASSQDQPQHF. The DNA for the CDR3 is TGCGCCAGCAGCCAAGATCAGCCCCAGCATTTT.

The gene calls are TRBV5-6 and TRBJ2-3; 9 bases map to TRBD2. Germline loops: CDR1 SGHDT, CDR2 YYEEEE. The CDR3 totals 15 residues. After removal of 3 bases from V and 6 bases from J, the junction contained 8 bases not matched to a gene. The CDR3 loop is CASSCTGLANDTQYF. In DNA form, the CDR3 reads TGTGCCAGCAGCTGTACGGGACTAGCTAACGATACGCAGTATTTT.

This clone was seen more than once but under ten times. The chain employs TRBV5-4 and TRBJ2-7; D call uncertain. Deletions cut 0 bases from V and 5 bases from J, with 9 bases between. From germline, CDR1 is SGHNT and CDR2 YYREEE (reference sequence). The CDR3 contains 13 residues. The CDR3 spells CASSLAGRNEQYF. CDR3 in DNA: TGTGCCAGCAGCTTGGCTGGGCGGAACGAGCAGTACTTC.

This clone was found once. The chain combines TRBV9 with TRBJ1-1; 7 bases line up with TRBD1. The trim removed 3 bases at V and 4 bases at J, leaving 12 bases unmatched. This CDR3 has 16 residues. Germline assignment: CDR1 SGDLS and CDR2 YYNGEE. For the CDR3, the DNA is TGTGCCAGCAGCGAAACAGGGGCCTCTGGGCGCACTGAAGCTTTCTTT. This codes for CASSETGASGRTEAFF.

V usage is TRBV5-1 and J usage is TRBJ2-2; TRBD1 agrees at 7 bases. CDR3 length equals 14 residues. Germline CDR1 SGHRS, CDR2 YFSETQ. Trimming at V came to 2 bases and at J to 6 bases, leaving 4 bases not matched to a gene. This CDR3 is CASSLKTGAGELFF. CDR3 bases: TGCGCCAGCAGCTTAAAAACAGGGGCCGGGGAGCTGTTTTTT. The whole variable domain, remainder taken from reference TRBV5-1 and TRBJ2-2, is KAGVTQTPRYLIKTRGQQVTLSCSPISGHRSVSWYQQTPGQGLQFLFEYFSETQRNKGNFPGRFSGRQFSNSRSEMNVSTLELGDSALYLCASSLKTGAGELFFGEGSRLTVL.

The V and J genes are TRBV25-1 and TRBJ2-5, with D hard to call. This CDR3 is built from 12 residues. Trimming shortened V by 4 bases and J by 10 bases, and 13 bases separated the two germline ends. Germline V gives CDR1 MGHDK, CDR2 SYGVNS. The CDR3 DNA reads as TGTGCCAGCAGTGGCCCCACCGGTCGCCAGTACTTC. Its translation: CASSGPTGRQYF.

This clone has just one count. The chain uses TRBV4-1 and TRBJ2-1, with D possibly TRBD2 on 6 matching bases. Per the germline V gene, CDR1 is MGHRA and CDR2 is YSYEKL. CDR3 length: 18 residues. The V gene lost 3 bases and the J gene lost 3 bases, with 21 bases spanning the gap. The CDR3 nucleotides read TGCGCCAGCAGCCAGGTCCTTTCTTTGGGGACTCTCTACAATGAGCAGTTCTTC. Amino acids: CASSQVLSLGTLYNEQFF.

J is TRBJ1-5 and V is TRBV5-6; D is possibly TRBD1 (5 bases). CDR1 and CDR2 (germline): SGHDT, YYEEEE. This CDR3 comprises 12 residues. V was clipped by 3 bases and J by 8 bases, with 9 bases between them. The CDR3 reads CASSSRGKPQHF. CDR3 nucleotides: TGTGCCAGCAGCTCCCGGGGGAAGCCCCAGCATTTT.

The rearrangement joins TRBV6-6 to TRBJ2-7; possible D gene TRBD2, 6 bases. This CDR3 has 15 amino acids. V was cut by 0 bases and J by 2 bases, with 11 bases left in between. Looked up from germline, CDR1 is MNHNY and CDR2 is SVGAGI (reference sequence). The CDR3 bases are TGTGCCAGCAGTTACTCTGGGGACTTAACCTACGAGCAGTACTTC. Its translation: CASSYSGDLTYEQYF.

The rearrangement uses TRBV7-9 and TRBJ1-2; a weak D match, TRBD1 (5 bases). Germline V gives CDR1 SEHNR, CDR2 FQNEAQ (reference sequence). The V end was cut by 2 bases, the J end by 4 bases, with 11 bases between. The CDR3 loop spans 14 amino acids. CDR3 sequence: CASSLYEQAYGYTF. DNA for the CDR3: TGTGCCAGCAGCTTATACGAACAGGCCTATGGCTACACCTTC. Complete variable domain (other parts from reference TRBV7-9 and TRBJ1-2): DTGVSQNPRHKITKRGQNVTFRCDPISEHNRLYWYRQTLGQGPEFLTYFQNEAQLEKSRLLSDRFSAERPKGSFSTLEIQRTEQGDSAMYLCASSLYEQAYGYTFGSGTRLTVV.

The V and J genes are TRBV7-9 and TRBJ1-2, with D perhaps matching TRBD1 (6 bases). CDR1 and CDR2 (germline): SEHNR, FQNEAQ (reference sequence). The CDR3 length is 14 residues. V was clipped by 5 bases and J by 8 bases, with 18 bases between them. CDR3 protein: CASSPGQRPSGYTF. In nucleotides, the CDR3 is TGTGCCAGCAGCCCCGGACAGCGACCTTCAGGCTACACCTTC.

The chain recombines TRBV9 with TRBJ2-3; 14 bases match TRBD2. The germline gives CDR1 SGDLS, CDR2 YYNGEE. The V gene end was trimmed by 4 bases and the J gene end by 1 base; junction bases not matched to a gene: 8. The CDR3 length is 18 residues. The CDR3 nucleotides are TGTGCCAGCAGCCTCCGGACTAGCGGGGGGTGGGGCACAGATACGCAGTATTTT. Its protein product is CASSLRTSGGWGTDTQYF.

The chain recombines TRBV7-2 with TRBJ2-1; 7 nucleotides align to TRBD2. Germline V CDR1 and CDR2: SGHTA, FQGNSA. V was pared by 2 bases and J by 10 bases, with 14 bases of the junction left unmatched. The CDR3 has 16 residues. Here the CDR3 DNA reads TGTGCCAGCAGCTTATCCCTTGGGCTAGCGGCAAGAGAGCAGTTCTTC. It is translated as CASSLSLGLAAREQFF. The full variable domain, its missing parts supplied by reference TRBV7-2 and TRBJ2-1, is GAGVSQSPSNKVTEKGKDVELRCDPISGHTALYWYRQSLGQGLEFLIYFQGNSAPDKSGLPSDRFSAERTGGSVSTLTIQRTQQEDSAVYLCASSLSLGLAAREQFFGPGTRLTVL.

The chain employs TRBV15 and TRBJ1-1, with D possibly being TRBD1 (5 bases). Germline V CDR1 and CDR2: LNHNV, YYDKDF (reference sequence). The CDR3 totals 13 residues. The V and J ends lost 2 bases and 10 bases respectively, with 14 bases between them. The CDR3 sequence is CATSRRAQGVAFF. In nucleotides, the CDR3 is TGTGCCACCAGCAGACGAGCGCAGGGCGTAGCTTTCTTT.

This chain connects TRBV29-1 to TRBJ2-1, with 8 bases aligning to TRBD1. Germline V lookup: CDR1 SQVTM, CDR2 ANQGSEA. The CDR3 totals 15 residues. The trim removed 4 bases at V and 2 bases at J, leaving 7 bases unmatched. The DNA of the CDR3 is TGCAGCGTTGGCTCAGGGGGCCGGACCTACAATGAGCAGTTCTTC. The encoded protein is CSVGSGGRTYNEQFF.

The chain carries TRBV7-3 and TRBJ2-1, with TRBD2 identical over 9 bases. This CDR3 is 16 amino acids long. The ends lost 3 bases at V and 5 bases at J; junction bases unmatched: 8. The germline gives CDR1 SGHTA, CDR2 FQGTGA. The CDR3: CASSFGGSGGDNEQFF. CDR3 DNA: TGTGCCAGCAGCTTTGGTGGTAGCGGGGGAGACAATGAGCAGTTCTTC.

The chain joins TRBV2 to TRBJ2-1; D call uncertain. This CDR3 is built from 12 residues. The V gene lost 1 base and the J gene lost 4 bases, with 2 bases spanning the gap. CDR1 and CDR2 (germline): SNHLY, FYNNEI. CDR3 amino acids: CASSEGYNEQFF. The CDR3 DNA reads as TGTGCCAGCAGTGAAGGGTACAATGAGCAGTTCTTC.

The rearrangement uses TRBV4-2 and TRBJ1-3, with a weak D call TRBD1 (5 bases). V was shortened by 4 bases and J by 0 bases, with 16 bases between the two germline ends. The CDR3 is 17 residues long. Germline V lookup: CDR1 LGHNA, CDR2 YNFKEQ. CDR3 coding DNA: TGTGCCAGCAGCCGCGGAGGGGACTGGCCCTCTGGAAACACCATATATTTT. Translation: CASSRGGDWPSGNTIYF.

The chain uses TRBV4-1 and TRBJ1-2; D is undetermined. V lost 0 bases to trimming and J lost 3 bases, with 14 bases between them. There are 16 residues in the CDR3. Germline lookup yields CDR1 MGHRA and CDR2 YSYEKL. CDR3 in amino acids: CASSQEGGGPHYGYTF. CDR3 coding DNA: TGCGCCAGCAGCCAAGAGGGAGGAGGTCCACACTATGGCTACACCTTC.

The chain links TRBV7-9 to TRBJ2-7; D call uncertain. The germline CDR1 and CDR2 sequences are SEHNR and FQNEAQ (reference sequence). Trimming removed 2 bases from V and 2 bases from J, with 13 bases in between. CDR3 length: 15 amino acids. The CDR3, as DNA: TGTGCCAGCAGCTTATTTCGCGAATTCCCCTACGAGCAGTACTTC. It translates to CASSLFREFPYEQYF.

This rearrangement joins TRBV7-9 to TRBJ1-1, with a weak D call TRBD1 (5 bases). The germline V and J ends were trimmed by 5 bases and 4 bases, with 23 bases remaining between them. Germline V gene data show CDR1 as SEHNR and CDR2 as FQNEAQ (reference sequence). This CDR3 region has 17 residues. The CDR3 sequence is CASSRTLSRDGGTEAFF. As DNA, the CDR3 is TGTGCCAGCAGCCGAACCCTATCCCGGGACGGGGGCACTGAAGCTTTCTTT.

The chain has TRBV18 and TRBJ1-5, with D possibly being TRBD1 (5 bases). The CDR3 runs 15 residues. CDR1 is KGHSH and CDR2 is LQKENI in the germline V gene. The ends were cut back, 6 bases at V and 6 bases at J, with 18 bases in the middle. CDR3 nucleotides: TGTGCCAGCTCCCCGCGAGGGGATGTCAGTCAGCCCCAGCATTTT. Translating it yields CASSPRGDVSQPQHF.

The rearrangement links TRBV6-6 to TRBJ1-1, with TRBD1 as a possible D gene (5 bases). This CDR3 spans 11 amino acids. Trimming pared 2 bases from V and 10 bases from J, leaving 8 bases between. Germline loops: CDR1 MNHNY, CDR2 SVGAGI (reference sequence). CDR3: CASSYKGRAFF. CDR3 coding DNA: TGTGCCAGCAGTTACAAGGGGCGAGCTTTCTTT.

The rearrangement joins TRBV7-3 to TRBJ2-7; D call uncertain. V lost 5 bases to trimming and J lost 0 bases, with 11 bases between them. Germline values: CDR1 SGHTA, CDR2 FQGTGA. The CDR3 covers 14 residues. The DNA for the CDR3 is TGTGCCAGCAGCCAAGGGTCATACTCCTACGAGCAGTACTTC. It specifies CASSQGSYSYEQYF.

This clone came up once. The chain is built from TRBV6-1 and TRBJ2-7; D might be TRBD1 or TRBD2, each matching 6 bases. The CDR3 extends over 15 amino acids. Trimming removed 10 bases at V and 5 bases at J, with 24 bases between. Germline V gives CDR1 MNHNS, CDR2 SASEGT. The CDR3 spells CATTSLGGPRHEQYF. The CDR3 DNA sequence: TGTGCCACCACGAGCTTAGGGGGGCCCCGCCACGAGCAGTACTTC.

The V and J genes are TRBV6-5 and TRBJ1-1; no firm D call. The CDR3 covers 14 residues. The V gene's germline CDR1 is MNHEY and CDR2 SVGAGI. Trimming pared 4 bases from V and 0 bases from J, leaving 9 bases between. This CDR3 reads CASSFQTMNTEAFF. CDR3 nucleotide sequence: TGTGCCAGCAGTTTCCAAACAATGAACACTGAAGCTTTCTTT.

The chain uses TRBV9 and TRBJ1-1; D not certain. Germline CDR1 reads SGDLS; CDR2 reads YYNGEE. This CDR3 comprises 14 residues. Trimming took 1 base from V and 1 from J, leaving 8 bases between them. The CDR3 DNA follows: TGTGCCAGCAGCGTATTTGATCGGAACACTGAAGCTTTCTTT. Protein product: CASSVFDRNTEAFF.

The chain is built from TRBV6-1 and TRBJ2-7; D remains ambiguous. The CDR3 is made up of 13 amino acids. Trimming removed 6 bases from V and 4 bases from J, with 13 bases in between. Germline V gives CDR1 MNHNS, CDR2 SASEGT. The CDR3 DNA reads TGTGCCAGCAGGGTGGCGGCTGCGTACGAGCAGTACTTC. Translating it yields CASRVAAAYEQYF.

In its sample, this clone was seen a few times. This chain connects TRBV7-2 to TRBJ1-1, with 7 bases fitting TRBD1. The germline V gene encodes CDR1 SGHTA and CDR2 FQGNSA. V shed 5 bases, J shed 1 base, and the junction held 4 bases outside the gene matches. This CDR3 comprises 14 residues. The CDR3 sequence is CASSPQGGNTEAFF. The CDR3 DNA follows: TGTGCCAGCAGCCCTCAGGGGGGGAACACTGAAGCTTTCTTT.

The chain couples TRBV30 to TRBJ1-2; possible D gene TRBD1, 6 bases. The germline V gene has CDR1 GTSNPN and CDR2 SVGIG (reference sequence). With 3 bases removed from V and 4 bases from J, the gap between germline ends came to 15 bases. There are 14 residues in the CDR3. The DNA for the CDR3 is TGTGCCTGGAGGAGGAGGGGGGCTTCCTATGGCTACACCTTC. Its translation is CAWRRRGASYGYTF.